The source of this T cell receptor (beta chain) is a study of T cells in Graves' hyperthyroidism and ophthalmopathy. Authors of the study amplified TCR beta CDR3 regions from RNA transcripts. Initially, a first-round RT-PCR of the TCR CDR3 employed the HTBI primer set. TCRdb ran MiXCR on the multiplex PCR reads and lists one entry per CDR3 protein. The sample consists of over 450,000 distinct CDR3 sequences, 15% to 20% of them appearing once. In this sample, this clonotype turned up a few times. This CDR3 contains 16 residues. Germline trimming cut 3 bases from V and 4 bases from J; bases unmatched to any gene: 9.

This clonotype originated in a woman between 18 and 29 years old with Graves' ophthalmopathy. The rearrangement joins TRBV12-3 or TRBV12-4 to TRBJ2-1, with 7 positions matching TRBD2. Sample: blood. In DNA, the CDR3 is TGTGCCAGCAGTTTGGGGGGGGGGTCGAATTACAATGAGCAGTTCTTC. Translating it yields CASSLGGGSNYNEQFF.